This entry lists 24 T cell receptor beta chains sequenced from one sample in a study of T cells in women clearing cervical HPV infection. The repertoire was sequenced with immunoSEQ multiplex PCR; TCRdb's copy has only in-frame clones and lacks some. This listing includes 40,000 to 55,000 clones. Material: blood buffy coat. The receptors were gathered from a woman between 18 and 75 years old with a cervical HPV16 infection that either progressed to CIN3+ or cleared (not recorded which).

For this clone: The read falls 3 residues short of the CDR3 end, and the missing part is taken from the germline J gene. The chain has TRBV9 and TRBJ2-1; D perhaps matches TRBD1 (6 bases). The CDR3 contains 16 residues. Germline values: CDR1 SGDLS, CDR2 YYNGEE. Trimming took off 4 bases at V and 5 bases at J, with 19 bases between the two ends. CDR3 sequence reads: CASSFPLGAVHNEQFF. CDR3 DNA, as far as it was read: TGTGCCAGCAGCTTCCCCTTGGGGGCGGTACACAATGAG.

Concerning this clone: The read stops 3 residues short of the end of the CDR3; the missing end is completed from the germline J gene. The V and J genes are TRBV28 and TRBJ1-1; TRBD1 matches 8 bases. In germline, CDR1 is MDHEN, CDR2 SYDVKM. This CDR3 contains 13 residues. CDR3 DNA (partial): TGTGCCAGCAGCCCCCCCGGACAGGGTAGG. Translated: CASSPPGQGR. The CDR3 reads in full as CASSPPGQGRAFF.

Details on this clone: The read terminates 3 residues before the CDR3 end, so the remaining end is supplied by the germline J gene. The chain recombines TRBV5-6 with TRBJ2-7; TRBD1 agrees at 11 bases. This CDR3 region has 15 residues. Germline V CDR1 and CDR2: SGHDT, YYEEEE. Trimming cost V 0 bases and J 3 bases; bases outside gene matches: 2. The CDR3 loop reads CASSLGGTGGYEQYF. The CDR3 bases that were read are TGTGCCAGCAGCTTGGGGGGGACAGGGGGCTACGAG.

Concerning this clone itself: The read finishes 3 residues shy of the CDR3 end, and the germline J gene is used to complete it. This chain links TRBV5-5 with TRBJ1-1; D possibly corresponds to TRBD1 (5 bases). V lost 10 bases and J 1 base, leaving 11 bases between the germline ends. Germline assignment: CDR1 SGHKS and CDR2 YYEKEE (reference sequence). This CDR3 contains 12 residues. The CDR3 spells CASRDWNTEAFF. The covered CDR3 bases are TGTGCCTCAAGGGACTGGAACACTGAA.

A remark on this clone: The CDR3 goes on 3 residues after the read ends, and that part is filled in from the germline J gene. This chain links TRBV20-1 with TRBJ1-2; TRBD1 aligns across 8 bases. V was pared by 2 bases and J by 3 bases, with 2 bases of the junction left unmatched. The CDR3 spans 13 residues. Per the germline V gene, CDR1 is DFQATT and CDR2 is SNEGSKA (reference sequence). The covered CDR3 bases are TGCAGTGCTAGACCGACAGGGGACTATGGC. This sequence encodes CSARPTGDYG. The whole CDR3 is CSARPTGDYGYTF.

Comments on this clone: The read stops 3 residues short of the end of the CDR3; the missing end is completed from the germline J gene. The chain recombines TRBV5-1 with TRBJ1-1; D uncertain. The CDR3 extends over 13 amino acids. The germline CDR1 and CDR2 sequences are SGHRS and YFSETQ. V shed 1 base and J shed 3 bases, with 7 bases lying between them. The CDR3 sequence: CASSLYTDTEAFF. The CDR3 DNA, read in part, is TGCGCCAGCAGCTTGTACACCGACACTGAA.

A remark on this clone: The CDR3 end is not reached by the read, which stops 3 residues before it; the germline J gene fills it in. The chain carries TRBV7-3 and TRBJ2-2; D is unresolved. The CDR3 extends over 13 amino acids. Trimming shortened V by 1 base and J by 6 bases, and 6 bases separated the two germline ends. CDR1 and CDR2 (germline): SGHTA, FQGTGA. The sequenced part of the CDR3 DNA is TGTGCCAGCAGCTTAATAAGCGCCGGGGAG. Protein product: CASSLISAGE. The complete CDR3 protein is CASSLISAGELFF.

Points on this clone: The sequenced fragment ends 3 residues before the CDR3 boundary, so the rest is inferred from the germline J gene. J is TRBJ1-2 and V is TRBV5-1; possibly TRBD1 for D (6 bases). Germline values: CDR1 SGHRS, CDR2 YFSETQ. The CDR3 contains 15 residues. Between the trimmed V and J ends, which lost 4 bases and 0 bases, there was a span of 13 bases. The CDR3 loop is CASSPWTEANYGYTF. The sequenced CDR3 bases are TGCGCCAGCAGCCCCTGGACAGAAGCTAACTATGGC.

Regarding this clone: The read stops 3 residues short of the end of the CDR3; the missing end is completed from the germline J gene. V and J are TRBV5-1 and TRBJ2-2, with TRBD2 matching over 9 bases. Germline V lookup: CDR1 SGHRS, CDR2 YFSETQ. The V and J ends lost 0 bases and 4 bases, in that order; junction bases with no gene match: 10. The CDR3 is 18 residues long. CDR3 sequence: CASSLGRAGGPGTGELFF. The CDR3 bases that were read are TGCGCCAGCAGCTTGGGACGTGCGGGGGGGCCCGGCACCGGGGAG.

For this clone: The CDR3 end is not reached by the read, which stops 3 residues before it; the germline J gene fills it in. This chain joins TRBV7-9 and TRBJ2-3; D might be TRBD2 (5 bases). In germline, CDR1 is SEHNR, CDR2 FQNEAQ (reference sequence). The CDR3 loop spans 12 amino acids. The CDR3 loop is CASSLGSGTQYF. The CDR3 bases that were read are TGTGCCAGCAGCTTAGGGAGCGGAACG.

The CDR3: CAISESLGGTEAFF. CDR3 DNA, as far as it was read: TGTGCCATCAGTGAGTCGCTAGGGGGCACTGAA. The chain combines TRBV10-3 with TRBJ1-1; D is possibly TRBD1 (6 bases). The sequence runs out 3 residues before the end of the CDR3; the remainder is reconstructed from the germline J gene. The V end was cut by 0 bases, the J end by 4 bases, with 9 bases between. Germline-derived CDR1 and CDR2 are ENHRY and SYGVKD. The CDR3 has 14 amino acids.

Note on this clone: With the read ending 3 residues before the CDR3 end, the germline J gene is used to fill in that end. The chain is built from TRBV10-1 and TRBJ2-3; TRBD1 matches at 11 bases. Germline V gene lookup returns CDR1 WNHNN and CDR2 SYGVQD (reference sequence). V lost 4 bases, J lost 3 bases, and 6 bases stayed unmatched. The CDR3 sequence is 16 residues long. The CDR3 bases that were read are TGCGCCAGCAGTGCGGACAGGGGGCTGGGGACAGATACG. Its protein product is CASSADRGLGTDT. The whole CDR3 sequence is CASSADRGLGTDTQYF.

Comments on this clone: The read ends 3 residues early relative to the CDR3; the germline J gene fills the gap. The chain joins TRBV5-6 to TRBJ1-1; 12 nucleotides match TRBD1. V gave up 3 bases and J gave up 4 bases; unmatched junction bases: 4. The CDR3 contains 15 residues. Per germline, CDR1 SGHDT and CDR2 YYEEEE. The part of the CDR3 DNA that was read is TGTGCCAGCAGCTGGGACAGGGGGCTACTCACTGAA. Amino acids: CASSWDRGLLTE. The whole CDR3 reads CASSWDRGLLTEAFF. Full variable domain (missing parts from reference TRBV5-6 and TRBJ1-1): DAGVTQSPTHLIKTRGQQVTLRCSPKSGHDTVSWYQQALGQGPQFIFQYYEEEERQRGNFPDRFSGHQFPNYSSELNVNALLLGDSALYLCASSWDRGLLTEAFFGQGTRLTVV.

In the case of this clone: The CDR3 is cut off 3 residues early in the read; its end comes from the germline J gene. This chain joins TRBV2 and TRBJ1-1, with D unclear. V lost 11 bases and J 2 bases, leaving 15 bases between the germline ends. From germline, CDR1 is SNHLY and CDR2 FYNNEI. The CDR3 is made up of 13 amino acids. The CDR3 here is CAASPEINTEAFF. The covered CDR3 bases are TGTGCCGCAAGCCCCGAGATAAACACTGAA.

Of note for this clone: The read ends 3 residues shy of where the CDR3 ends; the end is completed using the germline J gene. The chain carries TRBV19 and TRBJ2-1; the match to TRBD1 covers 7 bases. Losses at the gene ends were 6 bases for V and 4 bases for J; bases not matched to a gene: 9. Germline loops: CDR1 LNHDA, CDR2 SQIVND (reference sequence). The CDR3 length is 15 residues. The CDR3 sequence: CASRVPGQTYNEQFF. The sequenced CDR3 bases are TGTGCCAGTAGGGTTCCGGGACAGACGTACAATGAG.

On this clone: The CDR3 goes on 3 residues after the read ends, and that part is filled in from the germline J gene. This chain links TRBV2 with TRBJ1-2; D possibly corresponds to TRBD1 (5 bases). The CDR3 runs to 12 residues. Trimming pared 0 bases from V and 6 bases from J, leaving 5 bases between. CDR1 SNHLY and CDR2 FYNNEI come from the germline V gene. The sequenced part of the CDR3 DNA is TGTGCCAGCAGTGAAGCAGGGGATGGC. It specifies CASSEAGDG. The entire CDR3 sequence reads CASSEAGDGYTF.

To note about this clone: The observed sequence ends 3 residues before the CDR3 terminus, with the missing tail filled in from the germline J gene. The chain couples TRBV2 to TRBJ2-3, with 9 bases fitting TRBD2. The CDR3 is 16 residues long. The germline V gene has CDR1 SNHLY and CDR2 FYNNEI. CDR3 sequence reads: CASSGKGTSIQETQYF. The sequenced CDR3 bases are TGTGCCAGCAGTGGAAAAGGGACTAGCATACAAGAGACG.

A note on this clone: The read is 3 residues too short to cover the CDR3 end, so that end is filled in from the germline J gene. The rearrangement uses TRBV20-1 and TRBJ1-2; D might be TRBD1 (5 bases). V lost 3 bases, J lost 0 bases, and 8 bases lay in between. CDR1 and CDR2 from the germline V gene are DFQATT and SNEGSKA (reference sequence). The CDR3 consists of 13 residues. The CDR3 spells CSARGGANYGYTF. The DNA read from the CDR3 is TGCAGTGCTAGGGGGGGGGCTAACTATGGC.

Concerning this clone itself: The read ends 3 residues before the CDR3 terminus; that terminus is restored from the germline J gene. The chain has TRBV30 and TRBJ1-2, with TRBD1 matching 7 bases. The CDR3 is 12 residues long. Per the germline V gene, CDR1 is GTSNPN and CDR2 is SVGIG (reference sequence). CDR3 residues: CAWSEQGRGYTF. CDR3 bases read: TGTGCCTGGAGTGAACAGGGGCGCGGC.

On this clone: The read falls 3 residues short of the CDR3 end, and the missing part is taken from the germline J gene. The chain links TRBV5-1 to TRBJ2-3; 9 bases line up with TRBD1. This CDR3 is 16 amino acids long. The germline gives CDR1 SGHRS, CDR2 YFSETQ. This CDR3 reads CASSPGQGSDRQPQYF. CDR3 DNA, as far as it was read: TGCGCCAGCAGCCCCGGACAGGGGTCTGATCGGCAGCCG. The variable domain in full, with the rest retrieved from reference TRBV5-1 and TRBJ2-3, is KAGVTQTPRYLIKTRGQQVTLSCSPISGHRSVSWYQQTPGQGLQFLFEYFSETQRNKGNFPGRFSGRQFSNSRSEMNVSTLELGDSALYLCASSPGQGSDRQPQYFGPGTRLTVL.

The sequenced part of the CDR3 DNA is TGTGCCAGCAGCCCTGTTAAACTCCCCTACGAG. Amino acids: CASSPVKLPYE. The entire CDR3 is CASSPVKLPYEQYF. This rearrangement joins TRBV14 to TRBJ2-7, with D unclear. The CDR3 is cut off 3 residues early in the read; its end comes from the germline J gene. V lost 4 bases and J lost 2, with 12 bases in between. The CDR3 spans 14 residues. Germline V CDR1 and CDR2: SGHDN, FVKESK.

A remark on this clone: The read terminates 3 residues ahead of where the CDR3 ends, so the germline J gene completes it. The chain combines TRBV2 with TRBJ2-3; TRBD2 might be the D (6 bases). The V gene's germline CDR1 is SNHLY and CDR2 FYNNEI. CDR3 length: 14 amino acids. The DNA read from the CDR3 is TGTGCCAGCAGTGAAGGGAGGGGTCAAGAGACG. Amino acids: CASSEGRGQET. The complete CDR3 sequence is CASSEGRGQETQYF.

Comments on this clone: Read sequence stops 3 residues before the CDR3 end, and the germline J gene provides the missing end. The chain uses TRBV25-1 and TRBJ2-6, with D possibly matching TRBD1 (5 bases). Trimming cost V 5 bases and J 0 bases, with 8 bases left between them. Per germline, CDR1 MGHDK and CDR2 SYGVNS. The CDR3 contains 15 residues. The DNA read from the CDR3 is TGTGCCAGCAGTTTCACAGGCTCTGGGGCCAACGTC. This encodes CASSFTGSGANV. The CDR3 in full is CASSFTGSGANVLTF. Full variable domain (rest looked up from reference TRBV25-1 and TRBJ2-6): EADIYQTPRYLVIGTGKKITLECSQTMGHDKMYWYQQDPGMELHLIHYSYGVNSTEKGDLSSESTVSRIRTEHFPLTLESARPSHTSQYLCASSFTGSGANVLTFGAGSRLTVL.

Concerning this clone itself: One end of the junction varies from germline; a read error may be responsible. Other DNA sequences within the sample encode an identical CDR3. This CDR3 reads CASREARGGGASGNTIYF. The CDR3 DNA, read in part, is TGTGCCAGCAGAGAAGCCCGGGGAGGGGGAGCCTCCGGAAACACA. The chain employs TRBV6-1 and TRBJ1-3; a possible D gene is TRBD1 (6 bases). The CDR3 end is not reached by the read, which stops 3 residues before it; the germline J gene fills it in. The germline V gene encodes CDR1 MNHNS and CDR2 SASEGT. The CDR3 contains 18 residues.